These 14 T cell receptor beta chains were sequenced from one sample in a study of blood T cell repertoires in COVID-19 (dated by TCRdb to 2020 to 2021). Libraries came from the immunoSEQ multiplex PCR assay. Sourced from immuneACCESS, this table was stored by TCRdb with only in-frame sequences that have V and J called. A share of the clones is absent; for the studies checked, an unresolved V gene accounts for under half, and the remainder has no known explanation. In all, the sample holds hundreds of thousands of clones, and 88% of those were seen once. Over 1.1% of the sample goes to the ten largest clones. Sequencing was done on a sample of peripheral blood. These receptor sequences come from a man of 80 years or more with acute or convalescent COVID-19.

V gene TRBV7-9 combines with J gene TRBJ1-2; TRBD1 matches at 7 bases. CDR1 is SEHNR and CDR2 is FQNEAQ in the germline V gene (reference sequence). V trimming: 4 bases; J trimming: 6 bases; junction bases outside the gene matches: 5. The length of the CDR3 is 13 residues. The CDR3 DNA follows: TGTGCCAGCAGCTCCGGAGGGGGCGATGGCTACACCTTC. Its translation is CASSSGGGDGYTF.

The CDR3 region is CASSYSETISYEQYF. CDR3 in DNA: TGTGCCAGCAGTTACTCCGAAACTATTTCCTACGAGCAGTACTTC. The rearrangement links TRBV6-5 to TRBJ2-7; D ambiguous. The CDR3 spans 15 residues. V was cut by 0 bases and J by 1 base, with 10 bases left in between. In germline, CDR1 is MNHEY, CDR2 SVGAGI.

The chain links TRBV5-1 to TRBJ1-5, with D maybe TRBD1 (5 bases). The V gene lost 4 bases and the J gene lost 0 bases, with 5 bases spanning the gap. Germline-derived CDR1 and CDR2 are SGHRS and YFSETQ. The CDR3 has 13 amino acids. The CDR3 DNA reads TGCGCCAGCAGCAGGGGTAGCAATCAGCCCCAGCATTTT. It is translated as CASSRGSNQPQHF.

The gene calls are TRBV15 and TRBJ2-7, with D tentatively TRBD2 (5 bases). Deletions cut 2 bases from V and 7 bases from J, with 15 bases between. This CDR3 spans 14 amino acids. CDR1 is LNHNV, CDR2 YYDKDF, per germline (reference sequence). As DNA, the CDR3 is TGTGCCACCAGCAGATCGAGAGCGCGGGCAGAGCAGTACTTC. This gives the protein CATSRSRARAEQYF.

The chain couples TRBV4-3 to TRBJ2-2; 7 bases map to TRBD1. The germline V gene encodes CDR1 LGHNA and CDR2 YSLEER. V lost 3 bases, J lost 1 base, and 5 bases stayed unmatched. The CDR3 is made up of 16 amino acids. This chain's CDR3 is CASSHDYRGNTGELFF. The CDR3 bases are TGCGCCAGCAGCCACGACTACAGGGGGAACACCGGGGAGCTGTTTTTT.

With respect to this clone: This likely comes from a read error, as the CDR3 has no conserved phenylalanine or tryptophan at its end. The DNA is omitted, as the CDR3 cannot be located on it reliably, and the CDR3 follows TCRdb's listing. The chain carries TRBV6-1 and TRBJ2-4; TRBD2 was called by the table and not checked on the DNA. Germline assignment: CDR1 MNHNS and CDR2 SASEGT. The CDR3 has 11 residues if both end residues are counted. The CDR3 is CASSEEKPPQL.

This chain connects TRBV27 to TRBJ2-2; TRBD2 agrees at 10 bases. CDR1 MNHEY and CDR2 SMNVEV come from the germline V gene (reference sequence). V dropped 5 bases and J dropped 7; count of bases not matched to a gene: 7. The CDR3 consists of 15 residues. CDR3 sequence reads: CASSLAGAEGGELFF. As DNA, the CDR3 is TGTGCCAGCAGTCTAGCGGGGGCCGAGGGCGGGGAGCTGTTTTTT.

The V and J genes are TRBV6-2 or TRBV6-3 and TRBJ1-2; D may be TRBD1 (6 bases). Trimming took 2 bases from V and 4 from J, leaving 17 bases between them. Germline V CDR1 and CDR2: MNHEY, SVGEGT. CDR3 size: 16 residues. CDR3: CASSYRGMGASYGYTF. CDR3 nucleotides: TGTGCCAGCAGTTACCGGGGAATGGGGGCCTCCTATGGCTACACCTTC.

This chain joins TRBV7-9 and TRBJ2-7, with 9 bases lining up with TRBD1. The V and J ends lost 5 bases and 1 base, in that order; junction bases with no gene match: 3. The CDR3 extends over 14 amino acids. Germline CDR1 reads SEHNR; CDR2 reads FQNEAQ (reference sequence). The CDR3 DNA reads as TGTGCCAGCAGCGTCGGACAGGGGTCCTACGAGCAGTACTTC. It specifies CASSVGQGSYEQYF.

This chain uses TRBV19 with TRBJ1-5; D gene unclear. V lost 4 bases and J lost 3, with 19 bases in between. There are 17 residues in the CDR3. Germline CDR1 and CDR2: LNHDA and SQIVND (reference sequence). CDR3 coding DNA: TGTGCCAGTAGTAGACATGGAGGATTGGGAAACAATCAGCCCCAGCATTTT. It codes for CASSRHGGLGNNQPQHF.

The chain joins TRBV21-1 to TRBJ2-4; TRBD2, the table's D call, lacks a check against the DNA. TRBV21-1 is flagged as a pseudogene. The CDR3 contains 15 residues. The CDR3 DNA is TGTGCCAGCAGCAAGGGTGGGGGGGCCAAAAACATTCAGTACTTC. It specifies CASSKGGGAKNIQYF.

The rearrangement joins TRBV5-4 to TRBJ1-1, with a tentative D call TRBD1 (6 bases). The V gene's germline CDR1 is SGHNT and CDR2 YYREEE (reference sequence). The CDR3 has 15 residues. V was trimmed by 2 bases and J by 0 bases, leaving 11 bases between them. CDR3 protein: CASSFPGTLNTEAFF. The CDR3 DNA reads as TGTGCCAGCAGCTTCCCTGGGACATTGAACACTGAAGCTTTCTTT.

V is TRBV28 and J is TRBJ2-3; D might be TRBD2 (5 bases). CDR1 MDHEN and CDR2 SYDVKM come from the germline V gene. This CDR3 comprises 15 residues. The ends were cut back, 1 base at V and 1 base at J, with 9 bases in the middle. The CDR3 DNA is TGTGCCAGCAGTTTATTCGAGCGGCGCACAGATACGCAGTATTTT. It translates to CASSLFERRTDTQYF.

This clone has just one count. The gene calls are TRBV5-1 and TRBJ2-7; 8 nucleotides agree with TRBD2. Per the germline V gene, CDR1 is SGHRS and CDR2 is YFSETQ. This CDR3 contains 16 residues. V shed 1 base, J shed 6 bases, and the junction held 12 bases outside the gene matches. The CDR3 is CASSLTPGTRTSEQYF. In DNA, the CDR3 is TGCGCCAGCAGCTTGACACCCGGGACTAGGACCAGCGAGCAGTACTTC.